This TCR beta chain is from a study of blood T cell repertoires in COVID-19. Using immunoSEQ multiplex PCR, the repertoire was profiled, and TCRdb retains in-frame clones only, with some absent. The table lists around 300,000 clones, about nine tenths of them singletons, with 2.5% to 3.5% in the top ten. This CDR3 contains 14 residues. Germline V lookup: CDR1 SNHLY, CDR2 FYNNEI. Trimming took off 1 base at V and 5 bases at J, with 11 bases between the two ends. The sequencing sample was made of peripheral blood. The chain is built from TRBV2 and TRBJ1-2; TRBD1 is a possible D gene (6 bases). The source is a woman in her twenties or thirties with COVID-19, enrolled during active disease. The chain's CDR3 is CASSEDRAWYGYTF. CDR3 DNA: TGTGCCAGCAGTGAAGACAGGGCGTGGTATGGCTACACCTTC. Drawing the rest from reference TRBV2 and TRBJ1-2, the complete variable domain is EPEVTQTPSHQVTQMGQEVILRCVPISNHLYFYWYRQILGQKVEFLVSFYNNEISEKSEIFDDQFSVERPDGSNFTLKIRSTKLEDSAMYFCASSEDRAWYGYTFGSGTRLTVV.